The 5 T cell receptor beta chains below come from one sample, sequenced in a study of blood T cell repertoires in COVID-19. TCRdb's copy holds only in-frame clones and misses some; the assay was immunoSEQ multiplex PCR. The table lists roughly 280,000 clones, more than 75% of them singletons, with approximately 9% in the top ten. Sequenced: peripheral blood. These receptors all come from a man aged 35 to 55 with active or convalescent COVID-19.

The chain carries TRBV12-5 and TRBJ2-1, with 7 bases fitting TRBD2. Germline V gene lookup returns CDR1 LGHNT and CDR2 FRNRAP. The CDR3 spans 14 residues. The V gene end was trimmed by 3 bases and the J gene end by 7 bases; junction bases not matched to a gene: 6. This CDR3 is CASGFGGNLNEQFF. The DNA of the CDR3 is TGTGCTAGTGGTTTCGGGGGGAATCTTAATGAGCAGTTCTTC.

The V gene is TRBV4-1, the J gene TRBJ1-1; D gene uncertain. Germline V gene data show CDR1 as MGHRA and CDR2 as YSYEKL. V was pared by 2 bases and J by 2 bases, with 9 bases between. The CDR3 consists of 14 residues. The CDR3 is CASSQSQVNTEAFF. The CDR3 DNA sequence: TGCGCCAGCAGCCAAAGTCAGGTTAACACTGAAGCTTTCTTT.

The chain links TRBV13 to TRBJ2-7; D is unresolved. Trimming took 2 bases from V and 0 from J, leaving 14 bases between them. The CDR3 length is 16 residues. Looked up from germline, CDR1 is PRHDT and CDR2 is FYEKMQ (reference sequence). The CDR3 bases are TGTGCCAGCAGCTTATCCGTGGCTGCCCCCTCCTACGAGCAGTACTTC. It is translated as CASSLSVAAPSYEQYF. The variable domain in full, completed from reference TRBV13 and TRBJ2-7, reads AAGVIQSPRHLIKEKRETATLKCYPIPRHDTVYWYQQGPGQDPQFLISFYEKMQSDKGSIPDRFSAQQFSDYHSELNMSSLELGDSALYFCASSLSVAAPSYEQYFGPGTRLTVT.

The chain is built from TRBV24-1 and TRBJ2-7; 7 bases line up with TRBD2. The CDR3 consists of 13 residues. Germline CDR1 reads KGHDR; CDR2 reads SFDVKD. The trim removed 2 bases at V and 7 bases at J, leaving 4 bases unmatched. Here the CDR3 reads CATSDSWGGEQYF. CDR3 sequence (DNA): TGTGCCACCAGTGATTCCTGGGGGGGGGAGCAGTACTTC.

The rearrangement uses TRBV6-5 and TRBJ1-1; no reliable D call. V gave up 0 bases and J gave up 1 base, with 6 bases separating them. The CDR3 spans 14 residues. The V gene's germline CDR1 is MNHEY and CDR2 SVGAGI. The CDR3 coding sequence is TGTGCCAGCAGTTACTCTGCCGGGAACACTGAAGCTTTCTTT. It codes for CASSYSAGNTEAFF.